This T cell receptor beta chain was observed in a study of OX40 agonist ivuxolimab in advanced cancers. Study-level background: Partial responses, seen in three patients, involved one hepatocellular carcinoma and two cutaneous melanomas.

Prior autoimmune disease or systemic immunosuppression barred patients. TCRdb's copy holds only in-frame clones and misses some; the assay was immunoSEQ multiplex PCR. The top ten hold less than 3% of the sample, which has about 73,000 clones, around 80% seen once. This CDR3 has 19 amino acids. This TCR was sampled from an adult with an advanced solid tumor such as melanoma, head and neck, liver or kidney cancer. The sequences come from CD4+ or CD8+ T cells sorted from blood, collected in a trial of the OX40 agonist ivuxolimab. J is TRBJ1-3 and V is TRBV21-1. TRBV21-1 is annotated as a pseudogene. CDR3 bases: TGTGCCAGCAGCCAAAAGTTGCCCTTGGGACGGGCCTCTGGAAACACCATATATTTT. It yields the protein CASSQKLPLGRASGNTIYF.